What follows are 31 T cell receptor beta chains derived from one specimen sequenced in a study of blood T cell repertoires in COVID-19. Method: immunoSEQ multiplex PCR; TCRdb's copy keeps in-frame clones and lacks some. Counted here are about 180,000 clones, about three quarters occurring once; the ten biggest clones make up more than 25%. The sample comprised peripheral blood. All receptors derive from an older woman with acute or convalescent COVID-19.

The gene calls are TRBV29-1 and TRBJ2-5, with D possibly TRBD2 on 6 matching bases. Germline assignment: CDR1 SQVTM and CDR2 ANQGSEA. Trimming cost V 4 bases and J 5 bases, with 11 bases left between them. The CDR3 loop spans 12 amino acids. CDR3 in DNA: TGCAGCGTTGCTAGCGTCGCTGAGACCCAGTACTTC. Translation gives CSVASVAETQYF.

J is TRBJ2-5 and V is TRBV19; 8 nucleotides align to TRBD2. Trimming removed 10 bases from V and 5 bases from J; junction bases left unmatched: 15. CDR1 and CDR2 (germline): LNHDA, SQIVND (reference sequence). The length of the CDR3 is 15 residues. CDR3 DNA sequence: TGTGCCACCTCCCGGGGGGGGAGGGAATACGAGACCCAGTACTTC. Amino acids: CATSRGGREYETQYF.

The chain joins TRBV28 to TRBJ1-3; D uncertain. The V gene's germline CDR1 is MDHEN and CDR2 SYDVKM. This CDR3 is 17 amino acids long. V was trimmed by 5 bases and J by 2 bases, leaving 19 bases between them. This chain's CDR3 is CASSGPRVPIAGNTIYF. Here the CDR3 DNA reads TGTGCCAGCAGTGGGCCGCGAGTACCGATCGCTGGAAACACCATATATTTT.

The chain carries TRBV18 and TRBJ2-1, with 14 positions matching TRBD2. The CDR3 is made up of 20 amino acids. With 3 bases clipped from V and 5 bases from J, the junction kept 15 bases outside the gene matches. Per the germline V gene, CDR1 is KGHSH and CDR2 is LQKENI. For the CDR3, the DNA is TGTGCCAGCTCACCCTTGGGGACTAGCGGGAGAGCTGCCGCAAACAATGAGCAGTTCTTC. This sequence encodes CASSPLGTSGRAAANNEQFF.

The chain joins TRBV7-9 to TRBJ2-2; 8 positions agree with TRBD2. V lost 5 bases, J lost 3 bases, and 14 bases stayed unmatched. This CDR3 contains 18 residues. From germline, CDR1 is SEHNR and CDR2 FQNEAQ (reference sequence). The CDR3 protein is CASSPPSAGLDYTGELFF. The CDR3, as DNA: TGTGCCAGCAGCCCTCCCAGTGCGGGACTAGATTACACCGGGGAGCTGTTTTTT.

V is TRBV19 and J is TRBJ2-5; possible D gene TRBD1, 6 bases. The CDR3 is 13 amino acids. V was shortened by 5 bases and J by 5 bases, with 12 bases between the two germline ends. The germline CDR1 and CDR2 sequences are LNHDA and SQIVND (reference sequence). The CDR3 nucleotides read TGTGCCAGTAGTCCCAGGGGATTGGAGACCCAGTACTTC. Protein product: CASSPRGLETQYF.

The CDR3 DNA reads as TGTGCCAGCAGCTCAACCACATGGAACACTGAAGCTTTCTTT. Its translation is CASSSTTWNTEAFF. The chain combines TRBV5-5 with TRBJ1-1; D remains ambiguous. Trimming stripped 3 bases from V and 1 base from J, with 10 bases between. CDR1 and CDR2 from the germline V gene are SGHKS and YYEKEE (reference sequence). The CDR3 is made up of 14 amino acids.

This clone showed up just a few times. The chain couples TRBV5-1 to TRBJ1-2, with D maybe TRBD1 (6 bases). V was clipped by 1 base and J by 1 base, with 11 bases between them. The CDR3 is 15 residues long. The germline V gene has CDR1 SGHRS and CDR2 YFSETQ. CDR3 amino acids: CASSLTDSGNYGYTF. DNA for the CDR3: TGCGCCAGCAGCTTGACGGACAGCGGTAACTATGGCTACACCTTC.

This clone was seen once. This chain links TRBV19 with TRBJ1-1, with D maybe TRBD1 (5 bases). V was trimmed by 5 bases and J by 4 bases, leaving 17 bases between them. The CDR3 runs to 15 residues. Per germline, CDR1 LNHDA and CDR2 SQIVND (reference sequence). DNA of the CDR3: TGTGCCAGTAGTCCCCAGGGAGGGTTTGGCACTGAAGCTTTCTTT. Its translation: CASSPQGGFGTEAFF. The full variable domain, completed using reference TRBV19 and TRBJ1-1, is DGGITQSPKYLFRKEGQNVTLSCEQNLNHDAMYWYRQDPGQGLRLIYYSQIVNDFQKGDIAEGYSVSREKKESFPLTVTSAQKNPTAFYLCASSPQGGFGTEAFFGQGTRLTVV.

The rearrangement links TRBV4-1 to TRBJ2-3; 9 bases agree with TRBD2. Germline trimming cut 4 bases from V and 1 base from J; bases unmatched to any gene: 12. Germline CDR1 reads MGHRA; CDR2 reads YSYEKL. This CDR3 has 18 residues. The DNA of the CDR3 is TGCGCCAGCAGCCCCGGGGGGTTAGCGGGAGACCGCACAGATACGCAGTATTTT. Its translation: CASSPGGLAGDRTDTQYF.

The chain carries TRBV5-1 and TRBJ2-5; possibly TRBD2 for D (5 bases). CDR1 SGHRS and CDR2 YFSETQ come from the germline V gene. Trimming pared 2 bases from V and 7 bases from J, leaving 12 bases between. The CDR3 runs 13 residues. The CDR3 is CASSLVQRGTQYF. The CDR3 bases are TGCGCCAGCAGCTTAGTACAACGGGGGACCCAGTACTTC.

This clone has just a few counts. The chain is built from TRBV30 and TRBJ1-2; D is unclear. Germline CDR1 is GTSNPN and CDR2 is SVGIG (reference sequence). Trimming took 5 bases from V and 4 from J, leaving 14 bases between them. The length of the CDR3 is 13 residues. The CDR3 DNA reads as TGTGCCTGGTTTTTCCTCTCCCTCTATGGCTACACCTTC. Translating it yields CAWFFLSLYGYTF.

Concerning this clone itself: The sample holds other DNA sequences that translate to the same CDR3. CDR3 sequence: CAWSEQGPYGYTF. In nucleotides, the CDR3 is TGTGCCTGGAGTGAGCAGGGGCCCTATGGCTACACCTTC. The V call is TRBV30, the J call TRBJ1-2, with D possibly matching TRBD1 (6 bases). The V and J ends lost 1 base and 4 bases respectively, with 10 bases between them. Germline assignment: CDR1 GTSNPN and CDR2 SVGIG (reference sequence). The CDR3 has 13 amino acids.

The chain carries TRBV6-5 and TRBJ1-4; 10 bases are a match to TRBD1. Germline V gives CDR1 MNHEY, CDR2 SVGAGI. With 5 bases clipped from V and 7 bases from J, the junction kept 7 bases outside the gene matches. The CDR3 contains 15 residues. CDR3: CASSKLRDRGEKLFF. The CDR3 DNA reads TGTGCCAGCAGTAAGCTCCGGGACAGGGGTGAAAAACTGTTTTTT.

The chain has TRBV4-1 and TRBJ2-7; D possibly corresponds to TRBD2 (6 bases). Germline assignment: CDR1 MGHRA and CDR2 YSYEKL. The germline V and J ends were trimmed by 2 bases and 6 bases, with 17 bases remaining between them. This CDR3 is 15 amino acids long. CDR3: CASSQLIAGAGEQYF. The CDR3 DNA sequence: TGCGCCAGCAGCCAACTAATCGCTGGAGCGGGCGAGCAGTACTTC.

In DNA, the CDR3 is TGCGCCAGCAGCCCCCCATCACAGGTGGGGGAGACCCAGTACTTC. This gives the protein CASSPPSQVGETQYF. The chain uses TRBV5-1 and TRBJ2-5; tentative D call: TRBD1 (5 bases). The CDR3 consists of 15 residues. V gave up 4 bases and J gave up 5 bases, with 18 bases separating them. Germline V gives CDR1 SGHRS, CDR2 YFSETQ.

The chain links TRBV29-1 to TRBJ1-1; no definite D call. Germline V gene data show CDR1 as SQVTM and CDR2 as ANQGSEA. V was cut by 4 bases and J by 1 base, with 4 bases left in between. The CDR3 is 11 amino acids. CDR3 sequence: CSVGQNTEAFF. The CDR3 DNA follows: TGCAGCGTTGGACAGAACACTGAAGCTTTCTTT.

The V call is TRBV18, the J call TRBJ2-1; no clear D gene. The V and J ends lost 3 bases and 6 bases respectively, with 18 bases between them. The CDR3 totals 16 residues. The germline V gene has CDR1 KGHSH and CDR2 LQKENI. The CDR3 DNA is TGTGCCAGCTCACCCACTTCGACCGTGACGGGCAATGAGCAGTTCTTC. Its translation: CASSPTSTVTGNEQFF.

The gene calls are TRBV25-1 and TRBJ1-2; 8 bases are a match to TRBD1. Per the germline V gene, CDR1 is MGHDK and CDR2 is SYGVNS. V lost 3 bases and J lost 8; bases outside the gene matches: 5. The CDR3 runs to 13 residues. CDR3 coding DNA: TGTGCCAGCAGTGAGGGACAGGAACGAGGCTACACCTTC. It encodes CASSEGQERGYTF.

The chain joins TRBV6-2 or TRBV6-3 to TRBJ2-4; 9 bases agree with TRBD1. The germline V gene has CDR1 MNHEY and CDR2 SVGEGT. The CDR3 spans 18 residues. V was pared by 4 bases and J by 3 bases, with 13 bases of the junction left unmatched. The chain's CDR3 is CASSFRDRVRIDKNIQYF. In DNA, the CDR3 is TGTGCCAGCAGTTTCCGGGACAGGGTTAGAATTGACAAAAACATTCAGTACTTC.

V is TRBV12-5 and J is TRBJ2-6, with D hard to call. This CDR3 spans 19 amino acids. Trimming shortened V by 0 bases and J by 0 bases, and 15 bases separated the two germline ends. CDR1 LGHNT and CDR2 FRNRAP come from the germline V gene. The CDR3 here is CASGLVVVGSYSGANVLTF. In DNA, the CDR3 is TGTGCTAGTGGTTTGGTAGTGGTTGGCAGTTACTCTGGGGCCAACGTCCTGACTTTC.

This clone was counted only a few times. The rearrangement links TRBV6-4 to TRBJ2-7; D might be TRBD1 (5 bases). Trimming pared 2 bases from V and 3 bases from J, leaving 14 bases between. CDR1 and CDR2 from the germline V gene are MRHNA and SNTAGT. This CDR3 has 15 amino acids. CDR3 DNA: TGTGCCAGCAGTGACAACCGGACACTCCGCTACGAGCAGTACTTC. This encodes CASSDNRTLRYEQYF.

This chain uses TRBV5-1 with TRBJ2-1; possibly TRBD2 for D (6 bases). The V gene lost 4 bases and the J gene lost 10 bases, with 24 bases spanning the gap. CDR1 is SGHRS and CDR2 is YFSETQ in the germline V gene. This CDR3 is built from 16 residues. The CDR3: CASSPVGGTSVNEQFF. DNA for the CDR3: TGCGCCAGCAGCCCCGTCGGCGGGACGAGTGTTAACGAGCAGTTCTTC.

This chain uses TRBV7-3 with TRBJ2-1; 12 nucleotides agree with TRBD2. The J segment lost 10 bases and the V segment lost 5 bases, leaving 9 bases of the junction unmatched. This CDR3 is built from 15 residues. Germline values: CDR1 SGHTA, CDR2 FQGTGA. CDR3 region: CASSQRLAGVLEQFF. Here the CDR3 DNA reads TGTGCCAGCAGCCAAAGACTAGCGGGGGTTTTGGAGCAGTTCTTC.

The CDR3: CASSVHRGFYEQYF. CDR3 nucleotide sequence: TGTGCCAGCAGCGTCCATAGGGGCTTCTACGAGCAGTACTTC. The chain links TRBV11-1 to TRBJ2-7; maybe TRBD1 (5 bases). CDR1 is SGHAT and CDR2 is FQDESV in the germline V gene (reference sequence). Trimming removed 5 bases from V and 3 bases from J, with 14 bases in between. This CDR3 comprises 14 residues.

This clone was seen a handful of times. The CDR3 region has the DNA TGTGCCAGTAGTACCTTTGTAGCGGGAGGCACAGATACGCAGTATTTT. This codes for CASSTFVAGGTDTQYF. The V gene is TRBV19, the J gene TRBJ2-3; 9 positions match TRBD2. CDR1 is LNHDA, CDR2 SQIVND, per germline (reference sequence). The V and J ends lost 4 bases and 1 base, in that order; junction bases with no gene match: 6. CDR3 size: 16 residues.

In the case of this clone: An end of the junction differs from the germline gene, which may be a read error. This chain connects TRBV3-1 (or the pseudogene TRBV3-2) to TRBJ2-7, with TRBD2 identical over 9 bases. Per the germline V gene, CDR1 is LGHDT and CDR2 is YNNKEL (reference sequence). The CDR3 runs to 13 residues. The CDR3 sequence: CASSQGLLAGINF. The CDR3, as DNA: TGTGCCAGCAGCCAAGGTCTCCTAGCGGGGATCAACTTC.

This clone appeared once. In DNA form, the CDR3 reads TGTGCCAGCAGCTTTTCCCGTAACACTGAAGCTTTCTTT. Amino acids: CASSFSRNTEAFF. The J gene is TRBJ1-1, the V gene TRBV7-6; D gene ambiguous. V was pared by 3 bases and J by 2 bases, with 7 bases between. Germline CDR1 and CDR2: SGHVS and FNYEAQ. The CDR3 spans 13 residues.

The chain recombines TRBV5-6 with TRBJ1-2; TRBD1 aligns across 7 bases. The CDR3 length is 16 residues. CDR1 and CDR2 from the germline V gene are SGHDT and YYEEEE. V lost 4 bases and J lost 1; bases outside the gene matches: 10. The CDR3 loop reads CASSRTGTVDNYGYTF. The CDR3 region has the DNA TGTGCCAGCAGCAGAACCGGGACAGTGGATAACTATGGCTACACCTTC.

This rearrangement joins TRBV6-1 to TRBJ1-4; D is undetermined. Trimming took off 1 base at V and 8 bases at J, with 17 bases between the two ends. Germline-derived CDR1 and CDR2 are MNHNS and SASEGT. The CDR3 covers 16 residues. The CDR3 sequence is CASSEGLRQSGEKLFF. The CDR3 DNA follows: TGTGCCAGCAGTGAAGGTTTGAGGCAATCGGGAGAAAAACTGTTTTTT.

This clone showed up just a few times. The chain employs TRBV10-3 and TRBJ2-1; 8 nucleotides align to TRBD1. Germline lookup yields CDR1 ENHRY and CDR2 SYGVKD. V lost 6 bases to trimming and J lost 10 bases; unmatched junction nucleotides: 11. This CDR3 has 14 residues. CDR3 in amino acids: CAIRGDRGIREQFF. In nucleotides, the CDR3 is TGTGCCATCAGGGGAGACAGGGGTATTAGGGAGCAGTTCTTC.